The TCR beta chain under discussion was sequenced for a study of cytomegalovirus exposure and HLA in healthy donors (dated by TCRdb to about 2017). Regarding the complete study: An earlier analysis of approximately 550 of the donors reported about 290 Gb of sequence data and approximately 110 million unique TCR beta sequences from some 180 million T cells. Besides the first cohort of roughly 700 subjects, a separate validation cohort made up of 95 to 150 different subjects was used. Every discovery cohort repertoire had been produced on one sequencing platform. A few DR-DQ haplotypes were treated as single units for association and clustering because of strong linkage in the cohort. Among the roughly 390 genotyped donors, about 83% belonged to the genetic ancestry cluster associated with self-reported Caucasian donors. Across some 400 genotyped donors of the cohort, an average of approximately 200,000 unique TCR beta nucleotide sequences per donor were sequenced, and around 20% of those sequences were non-productive. To decide whether each TCR beta V gene segment behaved as functional or pseudogenic, an earlier analysis of some 600 of the donors relied on high-throughput TCR beta sequencing. HLA typing included class I and class II loci at four-digit resolution. The aim of the study was to test whether cataloging public T cell receptors could identify signatures of past pathogen exposure. A later genetic analysis used genome-wide SNP genotypes for about 55% of the 666 donors, treating that subset as a discovery cohort. Rather than drawing on any new phenotypic data, the later analysis identified candidate immune exposures from TCR beta sequences and the way those sequences occurred across donors. Using immunosequencing, the study profiled T cell repertoires from about 610 subjects and related those repertoires to cytomegalovirus serostatus. An early release covering roughly 640 HLA-typed donors comprised around 300 gigabases of sequencing data and approximately 80 million unique TCR sequences. To predict cytomegalovirus infection status, the study brought together high-throughput TCR immunosequencing, statistical association of individual TCRs with disease status, and machine learning. Typing coverage differed by locus: A, B, C, DRB1 and DQB1 were typed in about 620-640 donors, DQA1 in 522, DPA1 in some 610, and DPB1 in around 440. To study patterns of TCR occurrence, a later analysis re-analyzed previously published TCR beta repertoires from 650 to 750 donors and added high-resolution HLA genotyping. Donor age, sex, ethnicity and CMV serostatus were compiled together with the repertoire data. Results and caveats for the whole study, not just this receptor: A further reported finding was that TCR beta sequences accurately predicted the HLA-A and HLA-B alleles for most subjects in the first cohort. At a false discovery rate of 0.05, a later analysis linked 16,951 TCR beta sequences to specific HLA alleles. According to a later analysis, parvovirus B19, influenza, CMV and Epstein-Barr virus appeared linked to several top co-occurrence clusters. The sequencing pipeline was judged likely to have produced a cluster of highly shared sequence variants as a technical artifact. Some IMGT-functional V segments, including TRBV6-2 and TRBV6-3, could not be told apart with the 87-base-pair reads, so those segments were excluded. A later analysis found that TCR association rates varied across HLA loci, with DRB1 alleles showing the most associated TCRs and HLA-C alleles the fewest. Over 15 rarely observed V segments, including chromosome 9 orphons, were excluded from the earlier analysis of a few hundred of the donors because counts were too low. In a later genetic analysis, fewer N-insertions in productive TCRs were reported among donors in an Asian-associated ancestry cluster than the roughly 700-donor mean. In vitro tests confirmed that a few of the cytomegalovirus-associated TCR beta chains recognize cytomegalovirus antigens. It was suggested by the authors that the approach could potentially be generalized to other disease states and immunological phenotypes. In an earlier analysis of 500 to 650 of the donors, most TCR beta V segments appeared in productive rearrangements about 90% or about 30% of the time, broadly matching IMGT annotations. Correlated functional status among segregating V segments might reflect linkage disequilibrium, but an unknown experimental factor could not be ruled out. Because HLA typing was missing for some donors at each locus, association tests included only the typed subset. CMV serostatus was the only immune exposure information available for the cohort. Assigning TCR associations to individual alleles was difficult when HLA alleles, especially DR and DQ, strongly co-occurred. Presence/absence analyses assumed roughly uniform sequencing depth across donors, an assumption that may not hold. This cohort had only TCR beta chains sequenced, and the lack of alpha or paired-chain data limited which features could be detected. In both the original and validation cohorts, the classifier was reported to diagnose cytomegalovirus status with high specificity and sensitivity. In a later analysis, most CMV-associated TCR beta chains were found to appear HLA-restricted, with HLA associations seemingly driven largely by CMV exposure. While some public TCRs were present in many individuals, most TCR sequences turned up only very rarely across donors. In a later analysis, HLA-associated TCR beta chains were found to be more clonally expanded and to have lower generation probabilities than equally common non-associated chains. V-gene and J-gene trimming of TCR beta chains was associated with a missense DCLRE1C variant in a later genetic analysis, and the association was replicated in an independent cohort. The study gave a list of under 200 TCR beta chains associated with cytomegalovirus.

On this clone itself: Its antigen is currently not known. No much larger clone is present one base from it, and per-base qualities are unavailable.

The method was the immunoSEQ multiplex PCR assay. The multiplex PCR relied on a mix of 60 forward primers for TCR Vbeta segments and 13 reverse primers for TCR Jbeta segments. Amplification of the CDR3 region of rearranged TCR beta genes was performed with a multiplex PCR assay on genomic DNA. The Illumina HiSeq System was used to sequence the amplified TCR beta libraries as 87-base-pair reads. The original methods were these. Across the 640 or so repertoires, a later analysis counted tens of millions of unique TCR beta chains, roughly 11 million of which were shared by at least two donors. A nearest-neighbor algorithm error-corrected the raw reads and collapsed the reads into unique sequences, merging closely related sequences to remove PCR and sequencing errors. Alignment of CDR3 sequences to IMGT reference sequences was used to assign V, D and J gene segments. For a sequence to be retained, a match of at least six nucleotides to both a V gene segment and a J gene segment was required. Rearrangements were classified as productive when the CDR3 lacked stop codons and remained in frame with V and J, and all other rearrangements were classified as non-productive. Following IMGT convention, CDR3 was defined as the stretch from the second conserved V-encoded cysteine up to the conserved J-encoded phenylalanine. Sequences without an unambiguous match to a single V gene segment were excluded from the earlier analysis of a few hundred of the donors. An earlier analysis of a few hundred of the donors classified V segments as functional when productive rearrangements were above 56.7% and as segregating when the standard deviation between donors was above 5%. A statistical classification framework was built to diagnose cytomegalovirus status from the catalog of TCR beta chain sequences. V and J gene assignment, in a later analysis, came from comparing TCR nucleotide sequences with IMGT/GENE-DB human TR gene sequences. A later analysis assigned CDR3 sequences and most-parsimonious VDJ recombination scenarios with the TCRdist pipeline. In a later analysis, every TCR beta chain was defined by the combination of its CDR3 amino acid sequence and its V-gene family, and reads without a unique V-gene family were dropped. In a later analysis, a few hundred highly shared, low-generation-probability nucleotide sequences were removed to address suspected cross-contamination and a sequencing artifact. In a later analysis, a clonal expansion index for each public chain was calculated from normalized within-repertoire ranks of inferred template counts. In a later analysis, generation probabilities were computed using a VDJ recombination model fitted to out-of-frame rearrangements, and the results were checked against IGoR. Hypergeometric tests were used in a later analysis to score TCR-TCR, TCR-HLA and TCR-CMV co-occurrence, with a repertoire-size bias correction applied to the TCR pairs. In a later analysis, false discovery rates were estimated by permuting HLA or CMV assignments 20 times. In a later analysis, co-occurring TCRs were grouped using DBSCAN, and TCRdist sequence similarity was added for clustering within HLA-allele-positive subsets. Repertoires with fewer than 30,000 or more than 120,000 public chains, plus five repertoires with anomalous nucleotide sharing, were excluded from co-occurrence clustering. As stored in TCRdb, this immuneACCESS dataset retains in-frame rearrangements with V and J assigned. A fraction of the clones does not appear; measured against another copy, unresolved V genes explain less than half of the discrepancy, and the remainder lacks a known reason. That table is the source of V, J and clone size, and D and trimming were worked out from the DNA. Recorded for this sample are 150,000 to 200,000 clones; about 10% of them occurred a single time. The top ten hold roughly 1.4% of the sample.

The cohort comprised some 680 healthy bone marrow donors. At the time of sampling, all cohort members were nominally healthy, though unrecorded immune exposures were likely present. The donor was CMV seropositive and was included in the group of 290 or so seropositive cohort members. Each donor provided a peripheral blood sample, and peripheral blood mononuclear cells were used for TCR beta sequencing. Genomic DNA extraction from the blood cell samples was performed with the Qiagen DNeasy Blood Extraction Kit. From a lookup of the germline V gene, CDR1 and CDR2 are SGHDT and YYEEEE. The CDR3, cysteine through phenylalanine, is 16 amino acids long. The sequence is cut down to CDR3 DNA, 48 bases in frame from base 1. V and J are truncated by 0 bases and 0 bases respectively, leaving an intervening sequence of 12 bases.

This clonotype originated in a woman in her 30s in good health and CMV-seropositive. The rearrangement combines TRBV5-6 with TRBJ2-5; 5 matching bases give a weak D call of TRBD2. Material: PBMCs. In nucleotides, the sequence is TGTGCCAGCAGCTTGGGGCGGGCCACCCACCAAGAGACCCAGTACTTC. The translation is CASSLGRATHQETQYF.